This TCR beta chain was obtained from a study of T cells expressing NK-cell markers. TCRdb reprocessed the 5' RACE reads, keeping one entry per CDR3 protein, no DNA. The table for this sample gives about 260,000 distinct CDR3 sequences. The length of the CDR3 is 15 residues. Material: blood T cells: a sorted CD56 or NKG2C T cell subset, CD4+ or CD8+ T cells, or bulk PBMC T cells (not recorded which). This chain uses TRBV12-3 or TRBV12-4 with TRBJ2-5; the D call of TRBD2 rests on TCRdb alone, since no DNA is present to check it. This clonotype was sampled from a man aged 18 to 30 in good health. The CDR3 reads CASSLLPGSRETQYF.